Listed here are 13 T cell receptor beta chains from one sample, sequenced in a study of blood T cell repertoires in COVID-19. The table came from immunoSEQ multiplex PCR; TCRdb's copy has only in-frame clones and leaves some out. The data contain more than 120,000 clones, over 80% of them singletons. The sample was peripheral blood. The receptors come from a man aged 50 to 59 who had recovered from COVID-19.

V is TRBV11-3 and J is TRBJ2-1; D is ambiguous. The CDR3 has 15 residues. V dropped 1 base and J dropped 2 bases, with 9 bases sitting between them. In germline, CDR1 is SGHNT, CDR2 YENEEA. The CDR3 reads CASSLVGGTYNEQFF. CDR3 nucleotides: TGTGCCAGCAGCTTAGTAGGCGGTACCTACAATGAGCAGTTCTTC.

This clone was picked up a small number of times. The chain employs TRBV4-1 and TRBJ2-7; tentatively, D is TRBD2 (6 bases). CDR1 MGHRA and CDR2 YSYEKL come from the germline V gene. V lost 1 base, J lost 5 bases, and 24 bases lay in between. The CDR3 loop spans 18 amino acids. The CDR3, as DNA: TGCGCCAGCAGCCAAGGACCTGGAGGAGGGATGGGATACCACGAGCAGTACTTC. This encodes CASSQGPGGGMGYHEQYF.

In its sample, this clone was seen a few times. The rearrangement joins TRBV6-4 to TRBJ1-1, with D perhaps matching TRBD1 (5 bases). The V end was cut by 6 bases, the J end by 2 bases, with 13 bases between. Germline CDR1 is MRHNA and CDR2 is SNTAGT. The CDR3 is 14 residues long. The CDR3 here is CASRAGKANTEAFF. CDR3 DNA sequence: TGTGCCAGCAGAGCAGGGAAGGCAAACACTGAAGCTTTCTTT.

The chain uses TRBV19 and TRBJ1-5, with 9 bases identical to TRBD1. The J segment lost 0 bases and the V segment lost 3 bases, leaving 9 bases of the junction unmatched. CDR3 size: 18 residues. Germline CDR1 LNHDA, CDR2 SQIVND (reference sequence). The CDR3 DNA reads as TGTGCCAGTAGTATTCCAAGTGGGACAGGGCGTAGCAATCAGCCCCAGCATTTT. It is translated as CASSIPSGTGRSNQPQHF.

This chain links TRBV5-4 with TRBJ2-5; TRBD1 might be the D (5 bases). V lost 0 bases to trimming and J lost 4 bases, with 13 bases between them. CDR3 length: 15 amino acids. The germline gives CDR1 SGHNT, CDR2 YYREEE (reference sequence). Here the CDR3 DNA reads TGTGCCAGCAGCTTGGAAGGCAGGGTAACAGAGACCCAGTACTTC. Amino acids: CASSLEGRVTETQYF.

The V gene is TRBV29-1, the J gene TRBJ1-1; no clear D gene. Germline loops: CDR1 SQVTM, CDR2 ANQGSEA. V shed 7 bases and J shed 6 bases, with 12 bases lying between them. CDR3 length equals 11 residues. Written as DNA, the CDR3 is TGCAGCGCCCGGACGGAGGCTGAAGCTTTCTTT. It translates to CSARTEAEAFF.

The chain recombines TRBV6-5 with TRBJ2-2; perhaps TRBD2 as D (5 bases). The CDR3 length is 14 residues. Trimming took off 0 bases at V and 3 bases at J, with 5 bases between the two ends. The V gene's germline CDR1 is MNHEY and CDR2 SVGAGI. The CDR3 sequence is CASSYSGDTGELFF. In DNA form, the CDR3 reads TGTGCCAGCAGTTACTCCGGGGACACCGGGGAGCTGTTTTTT.

This clone has a handful of counts. J is TRBJ1-3 and V is TRBV5-1; the D gene is possibly TRBD1 (6 bases). The CDR3 is 16 amino acids. Germline lookup yields CDR1 SGHRS and CDR2 YFSETQ. Between the trimmed V and J ends, which lost 2 bases and 5 bases, there was a span of 17 bases. The CDR3: CASSLTGGIGRNTIYF. The CDR3 nucleotides read TGCGCCAGCAGCTTAACGGGGGGCATTGGAAGAAACACCATATATTTT.

The V call is TRBV5-1, the J call TRBJ1-3; 10 bases match TRBD1. V was pared by 4 bases and J by 1 base, with 2 bases of the junction left unmatched. Germline CDR1 reads SGHRS; CDR2 reads YFSETQ. The CDR3 has 15 amino acids. The CDR3 DNA reads as TGCGCCAGCAGCCCGGGACAGGGGTCTGGAAACACCATATATTTT. This codes for CASSPGQGSGNTIYF.

This chain links TRBV5-6 with TRBJ2-5; TRBD1 agrees at 10 bases. V was clipped by 3 bases and J by 4 bases; unmatched bases: 9. Looked up from germline, CDR1 is SGHDT and CDR2 is YYEEEE. The CDR3 is 16 amino acids. In DNA form, the CDR3 reads TGTGCCAGCAGCTCCGGGACAGGGGAGTATCGAGAGACCCAGTACTTC. As protein: CASSSGTGEYRETQYF.

This clone was picked up one time. The CDR3: CASSQESRVSFNEQFF. The CDR3 DNA is TGCGCCAGCAGCCAAGAATCCAGGGTGAGTTTCAATGAGCAGTTCTTC. The gene calls are TRBV4-1 and TRBJ2-1; weak D call: TRBD1 (5 bases). From germline, CDR1 is MGHRA and CDR2 YSYEKL. V lost 0 bases and J 6 bases, leaving 15 bases between the germline ends. This CDR3 is built from 16 residues.

The genes are TRBV4-2 and TRBJ2-2; 9 bases are shared with TRBD2. Germline values: CDR1 LGHNA, CDR2 YNFKEQ. This CDR3 comprises 19 residues. V lost 1 base to trimming and J lost 3 bases; unmatched junction nucleotides: 12. The CDR3 DNA reads as TGTGCCAGCAGCCAAGCCACAACGCCGGCTAGCGGGGACACCGGGGAGCTGTTTTTT. Amino acid sequence: CASSQATTPASGDTGELFF.

V gene TRBV19 combines with J gene TRBJ1-1; D may be TRBD1 (5 bases). The CDR3 loop spans 17 amino acids. V lost 8 bases and J 4 bases, leaving 26 bases between the germline ends. Per germline, CDR1 LNHDA and CDR2 SQIVND (reference sequence). For the CDR3, the DNA is TGTGCCAGTTACGCCTTGATTTTCCCGGGGGGGAGCACTGAAGCTTTCTTT. Translating it yields CASYALIFPGGSTEAFF.